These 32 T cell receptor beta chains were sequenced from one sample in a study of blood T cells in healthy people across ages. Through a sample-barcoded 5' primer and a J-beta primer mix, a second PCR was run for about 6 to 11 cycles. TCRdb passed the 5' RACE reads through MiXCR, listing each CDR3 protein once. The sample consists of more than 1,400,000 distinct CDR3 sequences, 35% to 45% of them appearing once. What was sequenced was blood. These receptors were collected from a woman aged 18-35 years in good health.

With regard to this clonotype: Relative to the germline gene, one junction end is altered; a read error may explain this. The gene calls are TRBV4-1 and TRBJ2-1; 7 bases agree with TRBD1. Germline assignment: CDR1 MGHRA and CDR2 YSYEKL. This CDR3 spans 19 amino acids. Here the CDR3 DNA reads TGCGCCAGCAGCCAAGAACCCGACCTTACAGGGGCAGGGTACAATGAGCAATTCTTC. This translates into CASSQEPDLTGAGYNEQFF.

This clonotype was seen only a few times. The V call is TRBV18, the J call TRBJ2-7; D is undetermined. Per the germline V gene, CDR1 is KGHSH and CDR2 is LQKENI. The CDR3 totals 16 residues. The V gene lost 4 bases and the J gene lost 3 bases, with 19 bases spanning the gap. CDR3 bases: TGTGCCAGCTCACTCCGTTCGGTAGGTGGGAACTACGAGCAGTACTTC. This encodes CASSLRSVGGNYEQYF.

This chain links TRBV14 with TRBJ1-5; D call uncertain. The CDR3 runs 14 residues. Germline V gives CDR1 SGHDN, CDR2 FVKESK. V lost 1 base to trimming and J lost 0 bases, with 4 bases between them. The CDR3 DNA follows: TGTGCCAGCAGCCAAGGGAGTAGCAATCAGCCCCAGCATTTT. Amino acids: CASSQGSSNQPQHF.

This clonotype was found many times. Written as DNA, the CDR3 is TGTGCCAGCAGTGGCGGGGCGGGGCAAATCCTCTACGAGCAGTACTTC. Amino acid sequence: CASSGGAGQILYEQYF. The chain joins TRBV2 to TRBJ2-7; TRBD2 might be the D (6 bases). The CDR3 covers 16 residues. V dropped 4 bases and J dropped 3 bases, with 19 bases sitting between them. Per the germline V gene, CDR1 is SNHLY and CDR2 is FYNNEI.

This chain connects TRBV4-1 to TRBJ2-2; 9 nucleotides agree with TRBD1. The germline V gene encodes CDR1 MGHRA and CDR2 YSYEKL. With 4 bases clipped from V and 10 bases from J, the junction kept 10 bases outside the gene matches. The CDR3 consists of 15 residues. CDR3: CASSPGWTGAEELFF. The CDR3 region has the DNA TGCGCCAGCAGCCCCGGATGGACAGGGGCGGAGGAGCTGTTTTTT.

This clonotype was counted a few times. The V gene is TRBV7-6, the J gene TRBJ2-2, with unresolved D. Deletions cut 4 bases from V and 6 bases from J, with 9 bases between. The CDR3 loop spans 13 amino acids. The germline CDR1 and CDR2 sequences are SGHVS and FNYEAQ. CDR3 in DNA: TGTGCCAGCAGCTCTACAGATCCCGGGGAGCTGTTTTTT. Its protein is CASSSTDPGELFF.

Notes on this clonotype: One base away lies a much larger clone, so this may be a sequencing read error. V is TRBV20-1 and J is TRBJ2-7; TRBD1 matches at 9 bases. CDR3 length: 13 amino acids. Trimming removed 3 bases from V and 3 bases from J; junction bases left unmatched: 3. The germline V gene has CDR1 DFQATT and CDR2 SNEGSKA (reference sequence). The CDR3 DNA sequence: TGCAGTGCTAGCCGGGACAGGGTCTACGAGCAGTACTTC. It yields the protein CSASRDRVYEQYF.

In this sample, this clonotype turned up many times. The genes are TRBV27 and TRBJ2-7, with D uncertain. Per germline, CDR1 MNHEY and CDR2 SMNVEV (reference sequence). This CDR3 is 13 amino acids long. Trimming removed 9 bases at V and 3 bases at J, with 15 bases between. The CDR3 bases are TGTGCCAGTAGCCCTGGCCCCAACTACGAGCAGTACTTC. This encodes CASSPGPNYEQYF.

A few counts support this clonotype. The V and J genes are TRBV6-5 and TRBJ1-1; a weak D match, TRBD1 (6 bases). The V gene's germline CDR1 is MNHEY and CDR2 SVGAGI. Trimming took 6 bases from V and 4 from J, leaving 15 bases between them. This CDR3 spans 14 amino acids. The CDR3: CASSPPGGATEAFF. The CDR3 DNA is TGTGCCAGCAGCCCACCCGGGGGGGCCACTGAAGCTTTCTTT.

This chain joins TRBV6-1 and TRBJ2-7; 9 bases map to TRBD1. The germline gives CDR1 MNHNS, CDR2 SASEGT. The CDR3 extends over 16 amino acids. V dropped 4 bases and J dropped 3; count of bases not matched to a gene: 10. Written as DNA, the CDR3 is TGTGCCAGCAGTGGAGGGGTCGGGACAGGGCGCTACGAGCAGTACTTC. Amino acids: CASSGGVGTGRYEQYF.

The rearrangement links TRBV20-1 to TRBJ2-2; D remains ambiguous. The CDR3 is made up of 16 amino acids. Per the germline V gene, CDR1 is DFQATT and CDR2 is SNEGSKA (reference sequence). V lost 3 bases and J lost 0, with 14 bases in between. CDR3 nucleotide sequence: TGCAGTGCTAGTTCGGCGAGCGTGTCGAACACCGGGGAGCTGTTTTTT. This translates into CSASSASVSNTGELFF.

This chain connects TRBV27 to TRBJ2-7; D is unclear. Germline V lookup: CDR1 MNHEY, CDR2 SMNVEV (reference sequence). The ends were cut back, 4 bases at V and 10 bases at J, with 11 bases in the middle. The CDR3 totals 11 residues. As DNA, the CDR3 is TGTGCCAGCAGTTCTTCCCAAACCCAGTACTTC. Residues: CASSSSQTQYF.

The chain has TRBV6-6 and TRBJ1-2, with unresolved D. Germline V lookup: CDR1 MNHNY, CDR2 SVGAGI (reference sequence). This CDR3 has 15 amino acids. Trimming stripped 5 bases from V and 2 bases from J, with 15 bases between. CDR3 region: CASSPNNPANYGYTF. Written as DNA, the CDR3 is TGTGCCAGCAGTCCTAACAATCCCGCGAACTATGGCTACACCTTC.

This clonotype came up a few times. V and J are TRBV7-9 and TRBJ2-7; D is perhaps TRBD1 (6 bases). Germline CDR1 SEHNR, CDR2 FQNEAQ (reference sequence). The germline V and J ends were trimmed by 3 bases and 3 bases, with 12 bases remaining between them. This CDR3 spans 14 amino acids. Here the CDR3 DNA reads TGTGCCAGCAGCTTCCGGGACACTCGCTACGAGCAGTACTTC. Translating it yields CASSFRDTRYEQYF.

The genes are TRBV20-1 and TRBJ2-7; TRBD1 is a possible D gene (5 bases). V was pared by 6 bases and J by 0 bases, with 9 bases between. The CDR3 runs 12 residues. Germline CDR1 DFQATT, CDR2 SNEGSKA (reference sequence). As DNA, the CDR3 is TGCAGTGCCACCAGGGACTCCTACGAGCAGTACTTC. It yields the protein CSATRDSYEQYF.

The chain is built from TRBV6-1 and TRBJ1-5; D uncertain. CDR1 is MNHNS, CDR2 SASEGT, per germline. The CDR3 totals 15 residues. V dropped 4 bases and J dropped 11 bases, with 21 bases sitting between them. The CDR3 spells CASSALRSGPQAQHF. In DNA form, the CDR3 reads TGTGCCAGCAGTGCCTTAAGGTCCGGGCCCCAGGCCCAGCATTTT.

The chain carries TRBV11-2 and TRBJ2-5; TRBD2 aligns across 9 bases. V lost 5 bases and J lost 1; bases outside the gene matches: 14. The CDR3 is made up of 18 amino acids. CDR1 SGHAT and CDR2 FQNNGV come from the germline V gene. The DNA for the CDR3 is TGTGCCAGCAGCCAGGGCGGACTAGCGCGCACAACCCAAGAGACCCAGTACTTC. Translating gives CASSQGGLARTTQETQYF. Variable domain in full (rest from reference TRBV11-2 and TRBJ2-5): EAGVAQSPRYKIIEKRQSVAFWCNPISGHATLYWYQQILGQGPKLLIQFQNNGVVDDSQLPKDRFSAERLKGVDSTLKIQPAKLEDSAVYLCASSQGGLARTTQETQYFGPGTRLLVL.

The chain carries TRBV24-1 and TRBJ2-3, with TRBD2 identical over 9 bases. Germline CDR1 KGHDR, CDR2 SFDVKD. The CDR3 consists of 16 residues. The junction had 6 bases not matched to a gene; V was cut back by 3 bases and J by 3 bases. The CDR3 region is CATSDPGLAATDTQYF. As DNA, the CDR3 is TGTGCCACCAGTGATCCGGGACTAGCAGCGACAGATACGCAGTATTTT.

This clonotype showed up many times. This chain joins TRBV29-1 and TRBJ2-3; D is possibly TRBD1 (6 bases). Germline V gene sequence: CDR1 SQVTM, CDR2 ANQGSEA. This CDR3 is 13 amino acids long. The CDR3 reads CRGKEDSFYTQYF. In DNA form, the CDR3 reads TGCAGGGGAAAGGAGGACAGCTTTTATACGCAGTATTTT.

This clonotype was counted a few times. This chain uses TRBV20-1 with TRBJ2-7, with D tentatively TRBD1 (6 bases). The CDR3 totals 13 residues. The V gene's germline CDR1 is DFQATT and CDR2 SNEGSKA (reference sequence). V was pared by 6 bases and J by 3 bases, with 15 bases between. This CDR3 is CSAPGTTNYEQYF. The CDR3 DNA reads TGCAGTGCCCCCGGGACAACCAACTACGAGCAGTACTTC.

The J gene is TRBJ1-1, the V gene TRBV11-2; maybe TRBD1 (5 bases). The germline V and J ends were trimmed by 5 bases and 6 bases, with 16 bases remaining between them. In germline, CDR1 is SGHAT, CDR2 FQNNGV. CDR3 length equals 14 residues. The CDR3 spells CASSVGGGRAEAFF. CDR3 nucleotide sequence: TGTGCCAGCAGCGTAGGCGGGGGGAGGGCTGAAGCTTTCTTT.

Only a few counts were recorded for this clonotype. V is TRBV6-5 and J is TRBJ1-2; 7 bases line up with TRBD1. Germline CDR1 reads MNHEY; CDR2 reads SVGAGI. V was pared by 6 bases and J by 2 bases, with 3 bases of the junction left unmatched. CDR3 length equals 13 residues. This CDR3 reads CASSDRENYGYTF. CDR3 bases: TGTGCCAGCAGCGACAGGGAGAACTATGGCTACACCTTC.

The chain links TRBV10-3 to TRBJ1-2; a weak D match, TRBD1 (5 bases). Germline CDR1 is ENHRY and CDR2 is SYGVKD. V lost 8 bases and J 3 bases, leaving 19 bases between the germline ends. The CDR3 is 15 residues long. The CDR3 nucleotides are TGTGCCATCCGACAGAACACGACAGCGCACTATGGCTACACCTTC. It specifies CAIRQNTTAHYGYTF.

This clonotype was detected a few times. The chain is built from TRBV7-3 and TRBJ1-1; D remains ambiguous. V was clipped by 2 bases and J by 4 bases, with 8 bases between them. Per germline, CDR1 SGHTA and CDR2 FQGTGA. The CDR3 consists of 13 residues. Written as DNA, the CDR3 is TGTGCCAGCAGCTTATACGGGAGCACTGAAGCTTTCTTT. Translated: CASSLYGSTEAFF.

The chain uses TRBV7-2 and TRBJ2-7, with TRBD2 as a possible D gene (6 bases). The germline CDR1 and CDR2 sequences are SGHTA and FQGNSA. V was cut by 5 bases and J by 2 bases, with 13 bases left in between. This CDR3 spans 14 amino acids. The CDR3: CASSVSGTTYEQYF. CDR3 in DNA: TGTGCCAGCAGCGTTAGCGGAACCACCTACGAGCAGTACTTC.

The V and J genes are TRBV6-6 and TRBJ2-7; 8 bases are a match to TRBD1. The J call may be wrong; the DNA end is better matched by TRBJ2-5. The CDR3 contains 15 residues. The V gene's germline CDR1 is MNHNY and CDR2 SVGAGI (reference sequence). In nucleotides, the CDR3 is TGTGCCAGCAGCCCCGGACAGGGTCAAGCCGAGACCCAGTACTTC. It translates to CASSPGQGQAETQYF.

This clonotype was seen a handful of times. The CDR3 bases are TGCAGTGCTACGCCCCTGACAGGGGAAAGAGCTAACTATGGCTACACCTTC. The encoded protein is CSATPLTGERANYGYTF. V gene TRBV20-1 combines with J gene TRBJ1-2, with TRBD1 matching over 8 bases. CDR3 length: 17 residues. CDR1 and CDR2 from the germline V gene are DFQATT and SNEGSKA (reference sequence). Losses at the gene ends were 4 bases for V and 0 bases for J; bases not matched to a gene: 13.

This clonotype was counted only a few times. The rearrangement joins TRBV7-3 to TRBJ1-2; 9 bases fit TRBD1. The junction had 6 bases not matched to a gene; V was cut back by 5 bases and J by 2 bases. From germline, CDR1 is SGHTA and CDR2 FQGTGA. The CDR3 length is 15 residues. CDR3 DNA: TGTGCCAGCAGCCCCAGACAGGGGGAGAACTATGGCTACACCTTC. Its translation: CASSPRQGENYGYTF.

CDR3 amino acids: CAIWTGVGTQPQHF. The DNA of the CDR3 is TGTGCCATTTGGACAGGGGTCGGTACTCAGCCCCAGCATTTT. The chain combines TRBV10-3 with TRBJ1-5, with 9 bases matching TRBD1. The CDR3 is 14 residues long. V shed 9 bases, J shed 6 bases, and the junction held 9 bases outside the gene matches. The germline CDR1 and CDR2 sequences are ENHRY and SYGVKD.

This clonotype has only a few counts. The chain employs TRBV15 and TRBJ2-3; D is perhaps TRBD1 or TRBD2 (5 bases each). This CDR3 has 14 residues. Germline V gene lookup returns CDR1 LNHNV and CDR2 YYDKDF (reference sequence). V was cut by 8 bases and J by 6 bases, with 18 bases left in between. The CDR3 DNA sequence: TGTGCCACCTGGGTTCTCGGGGCGGCGGATACGCAGTATTTT. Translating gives CATWVLGAADTQYF.

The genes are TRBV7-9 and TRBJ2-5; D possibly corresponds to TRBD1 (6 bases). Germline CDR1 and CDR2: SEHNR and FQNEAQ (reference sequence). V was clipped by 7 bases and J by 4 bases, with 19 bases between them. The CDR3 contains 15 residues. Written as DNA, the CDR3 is TGTGCCAGCACCGATAACAGGGACCTGGGAGAGACCCAGTACTTC. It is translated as CASTDNRDLGETQYF.

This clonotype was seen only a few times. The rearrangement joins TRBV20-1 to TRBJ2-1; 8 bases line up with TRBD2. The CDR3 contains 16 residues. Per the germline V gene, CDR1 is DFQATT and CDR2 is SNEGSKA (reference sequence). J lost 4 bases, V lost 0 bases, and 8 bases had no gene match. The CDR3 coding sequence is TGCAGTGCTAGAGATTTAGCGGGGACGGTATACAATGAGCAGTTCTTC. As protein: CSARDLAGTVYNEQFF.